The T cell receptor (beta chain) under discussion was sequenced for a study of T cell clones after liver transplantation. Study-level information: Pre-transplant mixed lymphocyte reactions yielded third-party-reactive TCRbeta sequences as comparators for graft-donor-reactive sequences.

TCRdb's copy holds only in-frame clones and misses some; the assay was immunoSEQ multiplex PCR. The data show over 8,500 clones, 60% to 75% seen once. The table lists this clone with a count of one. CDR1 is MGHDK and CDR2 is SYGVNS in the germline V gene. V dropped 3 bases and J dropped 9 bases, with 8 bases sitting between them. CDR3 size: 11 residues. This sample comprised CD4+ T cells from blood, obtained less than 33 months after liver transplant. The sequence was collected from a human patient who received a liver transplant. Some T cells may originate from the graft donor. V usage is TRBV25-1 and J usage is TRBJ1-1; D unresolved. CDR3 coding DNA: TGTGCCAGCAGTGAGTGGGATCAAGCTTTCTTT. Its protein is CASSEWDQAFF.